This TCR beta chain was retrieved from a study of T cells in Graves' hyperthyroidism and ophthalmopathy. With 0 bases clipped from V and 3 bases from J, the junction kept 4 bases outside the gene matches. The CDR3 is 14 residues long. Germline V gene sequence: CDR1 GTSNPN, CDR2 SVGIG (reference sequence). Amplification targeted TCR beta CDR3 regions from RNA transcripts. HTBI primers were employed in a first-round RT-PCR of the TCR CDR3. TCRdb redid the calling of the multiplex PCR reads with MiXCR, one entry per CDR3 protein. The sample holds approximately 490,000 distinct CDR3 sequences; roughly 23% are singletons and the top ten take approximately 54%.

The chain links TRBV30 to TRBJ2-7; 8 bases are shared with TRBD2. The origin of this receptor is a woman between 65 and 79 years old with Graves' ophthalmopathy. Sequenced: blood. The CDR3 bases are TGTGCCTGGAGTGTACCAGCGGGGGACTACGAGCAGTACTTC. It codes for CAWSVPAGDYEQYF.